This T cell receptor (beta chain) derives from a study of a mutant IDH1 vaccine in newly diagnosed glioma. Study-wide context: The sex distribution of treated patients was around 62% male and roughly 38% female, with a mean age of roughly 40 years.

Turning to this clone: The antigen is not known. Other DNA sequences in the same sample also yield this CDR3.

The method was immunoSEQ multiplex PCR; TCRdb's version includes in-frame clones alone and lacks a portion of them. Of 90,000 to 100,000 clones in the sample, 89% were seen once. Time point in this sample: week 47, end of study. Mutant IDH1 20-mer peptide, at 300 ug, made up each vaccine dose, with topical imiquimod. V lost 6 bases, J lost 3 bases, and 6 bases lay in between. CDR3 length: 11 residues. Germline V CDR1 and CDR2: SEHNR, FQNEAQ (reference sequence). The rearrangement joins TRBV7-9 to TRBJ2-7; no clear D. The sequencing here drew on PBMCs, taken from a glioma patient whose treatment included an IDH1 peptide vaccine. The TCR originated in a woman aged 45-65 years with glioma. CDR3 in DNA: TGTGCCAGCAGTCCGAACTACGAGCAGTACTTC. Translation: CASSPNYEQYF.